One sample yielded the 11 T cell receptor beta chains listed below, sequenced in a study of blood T cell repertoires in COVID-19. Using immunoSEQ multiplex PCR, the repertoire was profiled, and TCRdb retains in-frame clones only, with some absent. The sample has roughly 130,000 clones; around 87% are singletons. Specimen: peripheral blood. The source is a woman aged 55-70 years with acute or convalescent COVID-19.

This chain joins TRBV7-8 and TRBJ2-7, with unresolved D. Germline CDR1 SGHVS, CDR2 FQNEAQ. The CDR3 is 13 residues long. V lost 1 base, J lost 6 bases, and 10 bases lay in between. DNA of the CDR3: TGTGCCAGCAGCTTAGAACAGCTGGGCGAGCAGTACGTC. Protein product: CASSLEQLGEQYV.

This clone was picked up one time. The genes are TRBV28 and TRBJ2-1; possibly TRBD1 for D (6 bases). This CDR3 spans 16 amino acids. The V and J ends lost 6 bases and 9 bases respectively, with 24 bases between them. The germline gives CDR1 MDHEN, CDR2 SYDVKM. Written as DNA, the CDR3 is TGTGCCAGCAGCCCCGCCCAACAGGGAGCGCTTGGTGAGCAGTTCTTC. It translates to CASSPAQQGALGEQFF.

The chain combines TRBV13 with TRBJ1-3; 8 bases match TRBD1. Germline values: CDR1 PRHDT, CDR2 FYEKMQ (reference sequence). The CDR3 runs to 15 residues. The ends lost 2 bases at V and 2 bases at J; junction bases unmatched: 2. CDR3 in amino acids: CASSLRTGTGNTIYF. DNA of the CDR3: TGTGCCAGCAGCTTACGGACAGGGACTGGAAACACCATATATTTT.

The chain employs TRBV18 and TRBJ1-1, with D hard to call. The germline V and J ends were trimmed by 4 bases and 4 bases, with 19 bases remaining between them. Germline V gives CDR1 KGHSH, CDR2 LQKENI. This CDR3 region has 16 residues. CDR3 amino acids: CASSRDDPGVSTEAFF. In nucleotides, the CDR3 is TGTGCCAGCTCACGCGACGATCCGGGTGTAAGCACTGAAGCTTTCTTT. The complete variable domain, with remaining parts taken from reference TRBV18 and TRBJ1-1, reads NAGVMQNPRHLVRRRGQEARLRCSPMKGHSHVYWYRQLPEEGLKFMVYLQKENIIDESGMPKERFSAEFPKEGPSILRIQQVVRGDSAAYFCASSRDDPGVSTEAFFGQGTRLTVV.

The rearrangement links TRBV10-2 to TRBJ1-1; D not resolved. With 8 bases removed from V and 6 bases from J, the gap between germline ends came to 16 bases. Germline-derived CDR1 and CDR2 are WSHSY and SAAADI. The CDR3 covers 13 residues. The CDR3 DNA reads TGCGCCAGCGGTTACTCGCACCAAGCTGAAGCTTTCTTT. Amino acids: CASGYSHQAEAFF.

In its sample, this clone was seen once. The chain has TRBV4-2 and TRBJ1-5, with D tentatively TRBD1 (6 bases). The CDR3 loop spans 17 amino acids. The germline CDR1 and CDR2 sequences are LGHNA and YNFKEQ. Trimming removed 5 bases from V and 4 bases from J, with 21 bases in between. The DNA of the CDR3 is TGTGCCAGCAGCACCTCGGGGACATCACGTAGGAATCAGCCCCAGCATTTT. Translating gives CASSTSGTSRRNQPQHF.

The rearrangement links TRBV18 to TRBJ2-5, with 10 bases matching TRBD1. Germline V gives CDR1 KGHSH, CDR2 LQKENI. The CDR3 runs 15 residues. V shed 2 bases and J 3 bases; nucleotides not matched to a gene: 3. The CDR3 sequence: CASSPRTGGEETQYF. CDR3 nucleotides: TGTGCCAGCTCACCAAGGACAGGGGGAGAAGAGACCCAGTACTTC.

Regarding this clone: A read error may account for a junction end that differs from germline. The CDR3 reads CASRELAGDAYNEQFF. In DNA form, the CDR3 reads TGCGCCAGCAGAGAGTTAGCGGGAGACGCCTACAATGAGCAGTTCTTC. The V call is TRBV10-2, the J call TRBJ2-1, with 9 nucleotides matching TRBD2. Germline loops: CDR1 WSHSY, CDR2 SAAADI. The CDR3 contains 16 residues.

V is TRBV5-1 and J is TRBJ1-2, with D possibly being TRBD1 (5 bases). CDR3 length: 13 residues. CDR1 SGHRS and CDR2 YFSETQ come from the germline V gene. V gave up 2 bases and J gave up 8 bases, with 13 bases separating them. Here the CDR3 DNA reads TGCGCCAGCAGCTTCGGGCAGGGCGGCGGCTACACCTTC. Encoded protein: CASSFGQGGGYTF.

This chain joins TRBV5-1 and TRBJ2-1; no reliable D call. This CDR3 is built from 15 residues. Germline-derived CDR1 and CDR2 are SGHRS and YFSETQ. With 7 bases removed from V and 0 bases from J, the gap between germline ends came to 14 bases. The DNA for the CDR3 is TGCGCCAGCCGCTCTCTGGCTAGCTCCTACAATGAGCAGTTCTTC. Its protein product is CASRSLASSYNEQFF.

The chain has TRBV5-1 and TRBJ2-2, with D uncertain. This CDR3 is 14 amino acids long. V was pared by 4 bases and J by 5 bases, with 12 bases between. The germline V gene encodes CDR1 SGHRS and CDR2 YFSETQ. The CDR3 here is CASSESTVTGELFF. CDR3 nucleotide sequence: TGCGCCAGCAGCGAGAGTACCGTAACCGGGGAGCTGTTTTTT.